The source of this T cell receptor beta chain is a study of CD8+ T cells in alopecia areata. Treatment: oral pan-JAK inhibitor, 5-10 mg twice daily. Sequencing templates came from extracted RNA that was reverse transcribed into cDNA. The table came from immunoSEQ multiplex PCR; TCRdb's copy has only in-frame clones and leaves some out. Of 110,000 to 150,000 clones in the sample, around 87% were seen once. General study results and limits: Uncertain still, given a single nonresponder, is whether baseline CD8+ expansion links to response.

The CDR3 totals 17 residues. Unmatched junction bases numbered 8, after V lost 2 bases and J lost 0 bases. Germline loops: CDR1 MNHNS, CDR2 SASEGT. Details on this clone: The antigen is not known.

This receptor was taken from a human donor with alopecia areata. The chain has TRBV6-1 and TRBJ2-7; 9 nucleotides line up with TRBD2. This sample comprised CD8+ T cells sorted from blood, obtained at week 4, from a patient treated with tofacitinib. CDR3 amino acids: CASSELASGDLSYEQYF. The DNA of the CDR3 is TGTGCCAGCAGTGAATTGGCTAGCGGGGACCTCTCCTACGAGCAGTACTTC.